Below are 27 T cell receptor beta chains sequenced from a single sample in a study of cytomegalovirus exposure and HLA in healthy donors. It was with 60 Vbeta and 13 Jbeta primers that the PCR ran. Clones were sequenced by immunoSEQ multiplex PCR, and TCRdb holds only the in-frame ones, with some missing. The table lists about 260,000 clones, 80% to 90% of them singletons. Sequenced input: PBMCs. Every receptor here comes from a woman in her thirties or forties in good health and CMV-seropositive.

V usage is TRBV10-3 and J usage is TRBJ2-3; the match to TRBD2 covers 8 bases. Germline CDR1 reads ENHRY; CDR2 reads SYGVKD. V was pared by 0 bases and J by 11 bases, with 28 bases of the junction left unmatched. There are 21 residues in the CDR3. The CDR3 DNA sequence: TGTGCCATCAGTGAGTCTTTCGGATTAGCGGGAACCTCAACCGTTGCGTTCTGGCAGTATTTT. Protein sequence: CAISESFGLAGTSTVAFWQYF.

CDR3 amino acids: CASSLGLAEPNEQFF. CDR3 bases: TGTGCCAGCAGCTTAGGTCTAGCGGAACCCAATGAGCAGTTCTTC. V and J are TRBV11-3 and TRBJ2-1, with 7 bases lining up with TRBD2. The CDR3 is 15 residues long. Germline trimming cut 1 base from V and 6 bases from J; bases unmatched to any gene: 6. Germline values: CDR1 SGHNT, CDR2 YENEEA.

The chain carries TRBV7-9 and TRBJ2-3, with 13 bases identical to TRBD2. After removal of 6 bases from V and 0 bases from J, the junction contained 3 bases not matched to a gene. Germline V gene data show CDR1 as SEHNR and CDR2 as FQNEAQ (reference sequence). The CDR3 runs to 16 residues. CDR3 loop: CASSLTSGRSTDTQYF. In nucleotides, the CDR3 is TGTGCCAGCAGTCTGACTAGCGGGAGGAGCACAGATACGCAGTATTTT.

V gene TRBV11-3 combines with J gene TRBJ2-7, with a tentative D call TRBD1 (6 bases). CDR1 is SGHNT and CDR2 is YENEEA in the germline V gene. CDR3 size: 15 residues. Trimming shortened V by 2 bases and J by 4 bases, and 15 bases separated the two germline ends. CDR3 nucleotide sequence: TGTGCCAGCAGCTTATCAGGGGTGGAAGGATACGAGCAGTACTTC. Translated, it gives CASSLSGVEGYEQYF.

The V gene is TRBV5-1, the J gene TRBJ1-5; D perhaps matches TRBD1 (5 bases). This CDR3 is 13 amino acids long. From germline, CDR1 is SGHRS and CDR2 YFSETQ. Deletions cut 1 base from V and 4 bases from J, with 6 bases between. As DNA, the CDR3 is TGCGCCAGCAGCTTGCAGGGAAATCAGCCCCAGCATTTT. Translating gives CASSLQGNQPQHF.

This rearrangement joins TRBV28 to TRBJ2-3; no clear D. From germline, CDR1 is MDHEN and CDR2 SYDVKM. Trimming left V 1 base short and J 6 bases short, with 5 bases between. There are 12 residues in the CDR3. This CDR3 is CASSLYRDTQYF. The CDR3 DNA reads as TGTGCCAGCAGTTTATACCGGGATACGCAGTATTTT. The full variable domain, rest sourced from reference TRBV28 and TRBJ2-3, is DVKVTQSSRYLVKRTGEKVFLECVQDMDHENMFWYRQDPGLGLRLIYFSYDVKMKEKGDIPEGYSVSREKKERFSLILESASTNQTSMYLCASSLYRDTQYFGPGTRLTVL.

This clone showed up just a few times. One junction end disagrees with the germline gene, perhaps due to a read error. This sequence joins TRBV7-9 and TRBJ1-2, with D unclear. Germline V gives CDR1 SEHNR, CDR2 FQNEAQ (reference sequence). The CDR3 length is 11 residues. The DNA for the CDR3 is TGTTCCAGCAGCTTAACGAGGGGCTACACCTTC. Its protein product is CSSSLTRGYTF.

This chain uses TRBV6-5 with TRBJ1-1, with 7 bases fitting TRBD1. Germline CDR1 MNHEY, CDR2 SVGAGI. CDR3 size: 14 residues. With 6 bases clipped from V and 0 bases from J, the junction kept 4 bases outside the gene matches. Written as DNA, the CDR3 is TGTGCCAGCAGCGGAAGGGGGCTGAACACTGAAGCTTTCTTT. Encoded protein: CASSGRGLNTEAFF.

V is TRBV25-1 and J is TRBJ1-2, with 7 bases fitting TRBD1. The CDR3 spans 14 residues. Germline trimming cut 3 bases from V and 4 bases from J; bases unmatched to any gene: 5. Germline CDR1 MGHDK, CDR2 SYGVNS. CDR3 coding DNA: TGTGCCAGCAGTGACAGACAGGGAAGCTATGGCTACACCTTC. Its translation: CASSDRQGSYGYTF.

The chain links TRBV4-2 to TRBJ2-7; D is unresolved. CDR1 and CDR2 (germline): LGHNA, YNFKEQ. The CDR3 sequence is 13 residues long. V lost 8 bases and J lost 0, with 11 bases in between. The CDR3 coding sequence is TGTGCCAGCGGATACAGAAACTCCTACGAGCAGTACTTC. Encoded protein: CASGYRNSYEQYF.

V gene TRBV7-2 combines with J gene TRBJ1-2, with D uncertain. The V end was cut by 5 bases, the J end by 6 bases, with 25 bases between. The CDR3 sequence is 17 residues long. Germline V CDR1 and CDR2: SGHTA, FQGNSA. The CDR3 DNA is TGTGCCAGCAGCGACTTTCTTTGGGGAGTGACGAAGAATGGCTACACCTTC. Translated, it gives CASSDFLWGVTKNGYTF.

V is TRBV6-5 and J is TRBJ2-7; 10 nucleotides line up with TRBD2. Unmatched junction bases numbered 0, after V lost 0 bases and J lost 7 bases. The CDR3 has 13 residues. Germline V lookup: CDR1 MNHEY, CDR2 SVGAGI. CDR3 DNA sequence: TGTGCCAGCAGTTACTCGGGACTAGCGGAGCAGTACTTC. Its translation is CASSYSGLAEQYF.

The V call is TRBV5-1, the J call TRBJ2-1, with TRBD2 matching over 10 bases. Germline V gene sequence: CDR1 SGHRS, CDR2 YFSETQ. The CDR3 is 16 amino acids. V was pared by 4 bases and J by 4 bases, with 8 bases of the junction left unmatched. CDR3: CASSAATSGLYNEQFF. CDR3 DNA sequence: TGCGCCAGCAGCGCCGCGACTAGCGGGTTATACAATGAGCAGTTCTTC.

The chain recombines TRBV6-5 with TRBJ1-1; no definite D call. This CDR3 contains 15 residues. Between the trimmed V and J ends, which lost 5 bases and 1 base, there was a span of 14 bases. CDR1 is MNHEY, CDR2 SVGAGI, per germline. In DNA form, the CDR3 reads TGTGCCAGCAGTCCCCCCGGTGCGGCGAACACTGAAGCTTTCTTT. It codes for CASSPPGAANTEAFF.

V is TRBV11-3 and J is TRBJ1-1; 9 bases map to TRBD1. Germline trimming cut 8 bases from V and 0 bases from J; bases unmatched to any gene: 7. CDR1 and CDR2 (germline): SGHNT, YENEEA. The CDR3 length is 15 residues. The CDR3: CASRDRDSVNTEAFF. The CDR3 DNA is TGTGCCAGCCGGGACAGGGACTCCGTGAACACTGAAGCTTTCTTT.

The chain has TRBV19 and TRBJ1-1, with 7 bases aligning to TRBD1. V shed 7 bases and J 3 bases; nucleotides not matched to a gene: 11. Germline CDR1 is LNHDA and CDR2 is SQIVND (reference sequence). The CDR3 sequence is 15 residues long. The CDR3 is CASTPTDRVYTEAFF. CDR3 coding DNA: TGTGCCAGTACCCCCACTGACAGGGTTTACACTGAAGCTTTCTTT.

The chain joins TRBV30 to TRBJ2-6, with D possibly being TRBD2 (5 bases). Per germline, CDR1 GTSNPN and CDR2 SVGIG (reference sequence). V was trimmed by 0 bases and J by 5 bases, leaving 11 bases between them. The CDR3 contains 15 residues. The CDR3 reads CAWSVRGSRANVLTF. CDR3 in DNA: TGTGCCTGGAGTGTACGAGGGTCGAGGGCCAACGTCCTGACTTTC.

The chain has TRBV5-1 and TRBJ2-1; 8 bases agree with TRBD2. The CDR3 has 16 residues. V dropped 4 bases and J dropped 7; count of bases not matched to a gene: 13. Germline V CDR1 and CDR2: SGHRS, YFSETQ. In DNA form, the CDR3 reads TGCGCCAGCAGCCCGACGGGACTAGGGGGGGGGAATGAGCAGTTCTTC. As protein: CASSPTGLGGGNEQFF.

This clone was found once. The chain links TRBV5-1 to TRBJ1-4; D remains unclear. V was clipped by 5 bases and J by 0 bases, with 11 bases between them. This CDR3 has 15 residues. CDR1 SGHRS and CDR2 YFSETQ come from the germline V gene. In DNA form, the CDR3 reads TGCGCCAGCAGTGGCAGCGGGTCAACTAATGAAAAACTGTTTTTT. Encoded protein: CASSGSGSTNEKLFF.

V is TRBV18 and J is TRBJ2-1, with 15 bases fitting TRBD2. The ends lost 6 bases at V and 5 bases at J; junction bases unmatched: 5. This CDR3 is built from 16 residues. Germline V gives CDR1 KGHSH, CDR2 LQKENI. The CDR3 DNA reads TGTGCCAGCTCCCCCGGACTAGCGGGAGGGGACAATGAGCAGTTCTTC. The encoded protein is CASSPGLAGGDNEQFF.

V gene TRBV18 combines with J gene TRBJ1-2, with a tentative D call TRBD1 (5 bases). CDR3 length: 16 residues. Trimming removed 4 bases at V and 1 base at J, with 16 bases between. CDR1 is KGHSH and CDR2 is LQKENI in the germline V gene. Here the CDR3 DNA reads TGTGCCAGCTCACGTTCGGGGGGAGACATTAACTATGGCTACACCTTC. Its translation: CASSRSGGDINYGYTF.

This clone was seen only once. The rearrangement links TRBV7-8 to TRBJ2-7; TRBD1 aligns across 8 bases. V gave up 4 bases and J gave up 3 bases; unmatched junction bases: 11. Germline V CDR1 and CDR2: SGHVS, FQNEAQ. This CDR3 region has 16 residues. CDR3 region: CASSSRQGSQNYEQYF. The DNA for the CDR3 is TGTGCCAGCAGCTCCCGACAGGGGTCACAAAACTACGAGCAGTACTTC. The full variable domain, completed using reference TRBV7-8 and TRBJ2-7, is GAGVSQSPRYKVAKRGQDVALRCDPISGHVSLFWYQQALGQGPEFLTYFQNEAQLDKSGLPSDRFFAERPEGSVSTLKIQRTQQEDSAVYLCASSSRQGSQNYEQYFGPGTRLTVT.

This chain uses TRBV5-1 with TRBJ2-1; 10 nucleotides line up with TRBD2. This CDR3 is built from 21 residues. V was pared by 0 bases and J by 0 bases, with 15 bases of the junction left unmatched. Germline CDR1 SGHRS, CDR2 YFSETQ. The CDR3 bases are TGCGCCAGCAGCTTGGGTCCGGGACTAGCGAGCTCGCTGAGCTCCTACAATGAGCAGTTCTTC. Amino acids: CASSLGPGLASSLSSYNEQFF.

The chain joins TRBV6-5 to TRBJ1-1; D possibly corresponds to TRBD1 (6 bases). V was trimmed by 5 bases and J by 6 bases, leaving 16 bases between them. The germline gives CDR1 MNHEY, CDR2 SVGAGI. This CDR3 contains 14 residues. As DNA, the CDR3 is TGTGCCAGCAGTACCTTTAACAGGGTCCCTGAAGCTTTCTTT. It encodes CASSTFNRVPEAFF.

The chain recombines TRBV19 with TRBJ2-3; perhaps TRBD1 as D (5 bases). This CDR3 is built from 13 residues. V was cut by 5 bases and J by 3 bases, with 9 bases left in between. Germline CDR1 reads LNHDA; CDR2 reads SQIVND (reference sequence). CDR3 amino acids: CASSPTGTDTQYF. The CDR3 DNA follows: TGTGCCAGTAGTCCAACAGGAACAGATACGCAGTATTTT.

CDR3 loop: CSVLAGGQETQYF. The CDR3, as DNA: TGCAGCGTTTTAGCGGGAGGGCAAGAGACCCAGTACTTC. This chain joins TRBV29-1 and TRBJ2-5; the match to TRBD2 covers 11 bases. V lost 5 bases to trimming and J lost 2 bases; unmatched junction nucleotides: 1. CDR3 length equals 13 residues. Germline V gives CDR1 SQVTM, CDR2 ANQGSEA.

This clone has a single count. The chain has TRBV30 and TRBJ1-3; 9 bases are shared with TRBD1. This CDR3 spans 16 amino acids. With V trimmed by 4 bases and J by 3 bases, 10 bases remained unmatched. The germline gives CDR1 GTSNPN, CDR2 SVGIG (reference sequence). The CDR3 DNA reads TGTGCCTGGACCAAGGACAGGGGACGCCTTGGAAACACCATATATTTT. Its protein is CAWTKDRGRLGNTIYF.